The clone carrying this T cell receptor (beta chain) was counted at least ten times. A second PCR of 7 to 11 cycles used a sample-barcoded 5' primer and a J-beta primer mix. TCRdb reprocessed the 5' RACE reads with MiXCR, giving one entry per CDR3 protein. Among roughly 700,000 distinct CDR3 sequences listed, approximately 30% were seen once. This entry comes from a study of blood T cells in healthy people across ages. The germline V gene has CDR1 MGHDK and CDR2 SYGVNS. The CDR3 has 15 amino acids. Trimming took 2 bases from V and 1 from J; bases not matched to a gene: 3. V usage is TRBV25-1 and J usage is TRBJ2-5; 8 nucleotides line up with TRBD2. The sequence was obtained from a woman of 80 years or more in good health. The sequenced sample consisted of blood. Here the CDR3 DNA reads TGTGCCAGCAGTGAACCTCTAGCGGGCCAAGAGACCCAGTACTTC. It codes for CASSEPLAGQETQYF.